This entry features one TCR beta chain sequence. Its cognate antigen is unknown. Method: immunoSEQ multiplex PCR; TCRdb's copy keeps in-frame clones and lacks some. Of fewer than 60,000 clones in the sample, about 80% are singletons; the top ten hold 20%. This sample was taken from a study of T cells in localized non-small cell lung cancer. General observations from the study: A median approximately 57 of the top 100 tumor clones appeared in adjacent lung. Heterogeneity stays possible, as sequencing covered only one tumor region.

The receptor's source is a female donor of 60 years or more with stage II squamous cell lung carcinoma. The sequences come from peripheral blood, collected before any cancer treatment.

In DNA form, the CDR3 reads TGTGCCAGCAGCTTAGATCCGGCCTATGGCTACACCTTC. Encoded protein: CASSLDPAYGYTF. The rearrangement uses TRBV7-9 and TRBJ1-2, with unresolved D. The CDR3 is 13 residues long. CDR1 is SEHNR, CDR2 FQNEAQ, per germline (reference sequence). Trimming removed 1 base at V and 4 bases at J, with 7 bases between.